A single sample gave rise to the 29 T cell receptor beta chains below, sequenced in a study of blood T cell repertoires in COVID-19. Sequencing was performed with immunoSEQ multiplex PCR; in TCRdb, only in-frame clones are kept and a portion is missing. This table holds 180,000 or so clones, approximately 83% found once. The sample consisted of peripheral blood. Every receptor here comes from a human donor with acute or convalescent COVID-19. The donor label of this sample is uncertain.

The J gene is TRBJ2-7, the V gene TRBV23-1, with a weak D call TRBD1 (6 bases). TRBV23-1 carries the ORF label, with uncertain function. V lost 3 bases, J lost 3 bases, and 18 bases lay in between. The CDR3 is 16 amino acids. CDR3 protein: CASSHSLGAPHYEQYF. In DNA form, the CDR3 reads TGCGCCAGCAGTCACTCGCTGGGGGCCCCTCACTACGAGCAGTACTTC.

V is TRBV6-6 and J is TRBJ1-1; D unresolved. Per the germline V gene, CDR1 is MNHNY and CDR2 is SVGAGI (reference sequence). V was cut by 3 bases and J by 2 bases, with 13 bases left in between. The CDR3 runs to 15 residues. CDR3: CASSYTAAGNTEAFF. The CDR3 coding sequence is TGTGCCAGCAGTTATACCGCGGCTGGTAACACTGAAGCTTTCTTT.

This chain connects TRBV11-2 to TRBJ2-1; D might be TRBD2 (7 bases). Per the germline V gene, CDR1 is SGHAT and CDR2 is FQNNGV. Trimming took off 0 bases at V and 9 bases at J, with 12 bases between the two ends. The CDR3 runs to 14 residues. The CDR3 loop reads CASSLEGGRSEQFF. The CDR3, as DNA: TGTGCCAGCAGCTTAGAGGGGGGGCGTTCTGAGCAGTTCTTC.

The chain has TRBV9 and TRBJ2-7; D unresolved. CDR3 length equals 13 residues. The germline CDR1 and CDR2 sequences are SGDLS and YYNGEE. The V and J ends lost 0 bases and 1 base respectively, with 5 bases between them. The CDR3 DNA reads TGTGCCAGCAGCGTAGGTCCATCCTACGAGCAGTACTTC. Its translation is CASSVGPSYEQYF.

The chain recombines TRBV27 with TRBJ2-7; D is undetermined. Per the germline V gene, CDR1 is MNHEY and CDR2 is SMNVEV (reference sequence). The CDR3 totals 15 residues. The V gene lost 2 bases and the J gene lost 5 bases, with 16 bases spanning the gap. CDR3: CASSLGLLWLNEQYF. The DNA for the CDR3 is TGTGCCAGCAGTTTAGGCCTTCTTTGGTTGAACGAGCAGTACTTC.

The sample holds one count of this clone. CDR3 amino acids: CASSSLGSGGPGPYEQYF. The CDR3, as DNA: TGTGCCAGCAGCTCCCTGGGTAGCGGGGGACCCGGACCCTACGAGCAGTACTTC. V gene TRBV7-6 combines with J gene TRBJ2-7; TRBD2 matches 9 bases. The V gene's germline CDR1 is SGHVS and CDR2 FNYEAQ. The junction had 15 bases not matched to a gene; V was cut back by 4 bases and J by 2 bases. The CDR3 runs 18 residues.

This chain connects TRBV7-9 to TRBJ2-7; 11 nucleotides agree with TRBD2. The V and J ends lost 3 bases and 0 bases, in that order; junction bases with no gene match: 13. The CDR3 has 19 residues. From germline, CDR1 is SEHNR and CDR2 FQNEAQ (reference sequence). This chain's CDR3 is CASSLAQTSGTFFSYEQYF. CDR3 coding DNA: TGTGCCAGCAGCTTGGCCCAGACTAGCGGGACCTTCTTCTCCTACGAGCAGTACTTC. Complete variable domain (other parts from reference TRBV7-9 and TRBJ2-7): DTGVSQNPRHKITKRGQNVTFRCDPISEHNRLYWYRQTLGQGPEFLTYFQNEAQLEKSRLLSDRFSAERPKGSFSTLEIQRTEQGDSAMYLCASSLAQTSGTFFSYEQYFGPGTRLTVT.

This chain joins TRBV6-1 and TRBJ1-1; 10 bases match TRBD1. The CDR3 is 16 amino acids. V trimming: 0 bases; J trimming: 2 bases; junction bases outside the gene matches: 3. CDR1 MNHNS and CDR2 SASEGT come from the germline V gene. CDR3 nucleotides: TGTGCCAGCAGTGAAGCGGGACAGGGGTCTAACACTGAAGCTTTCTTT. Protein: CASSEAGQGSNTEAFF.

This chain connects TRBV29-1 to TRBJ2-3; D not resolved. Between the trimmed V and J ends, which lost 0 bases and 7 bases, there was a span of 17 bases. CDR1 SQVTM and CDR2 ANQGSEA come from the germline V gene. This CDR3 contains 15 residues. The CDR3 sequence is CSVEDPGSDLNTQYF. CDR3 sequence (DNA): TGCAGCGTTGAAGATCCCGGCAGCGACCTAAATACGCAGTATTTT.

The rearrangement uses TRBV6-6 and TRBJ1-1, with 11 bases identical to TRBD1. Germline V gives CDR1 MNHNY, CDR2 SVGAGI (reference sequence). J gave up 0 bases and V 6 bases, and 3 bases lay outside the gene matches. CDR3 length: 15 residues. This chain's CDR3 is CASRTGQGVNTEAFF. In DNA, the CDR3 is TGTGCCAGCAGAACGGGACAGGGGGTGAACACTGAAGCTTTCTTT.

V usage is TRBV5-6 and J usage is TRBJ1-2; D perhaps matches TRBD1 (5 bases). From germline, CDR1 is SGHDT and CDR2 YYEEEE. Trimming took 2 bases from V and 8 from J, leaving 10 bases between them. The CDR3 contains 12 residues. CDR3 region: CASSFTGVGYTF. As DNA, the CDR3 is TGTGCCAGCAGCTTTACGGGGGTGGGCTACACCTTC.

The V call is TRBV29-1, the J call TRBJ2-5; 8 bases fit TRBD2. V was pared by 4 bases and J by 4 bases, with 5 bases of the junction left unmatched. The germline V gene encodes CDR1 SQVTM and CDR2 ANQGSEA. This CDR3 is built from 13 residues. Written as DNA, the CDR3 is TGCAGCGTTGGCGGGGGGCGCGGAGAGACCCAGTACTTC. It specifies CSVGGGRGETQYF.

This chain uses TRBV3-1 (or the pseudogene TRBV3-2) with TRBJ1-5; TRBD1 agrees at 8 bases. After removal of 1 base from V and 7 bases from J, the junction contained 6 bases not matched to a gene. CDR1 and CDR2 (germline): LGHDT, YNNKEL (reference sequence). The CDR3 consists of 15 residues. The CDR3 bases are TGTGCCAGCAGCCAAGTGGCAGGGGGCGGGCAGCCCCAGCATTTT. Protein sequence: CASSQVAGGGQPQHF.

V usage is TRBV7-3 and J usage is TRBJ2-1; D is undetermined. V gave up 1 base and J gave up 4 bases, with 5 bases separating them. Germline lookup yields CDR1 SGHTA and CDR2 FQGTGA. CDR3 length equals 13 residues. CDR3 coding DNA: TGTGCCAGCAGCTTAATCGGTTACAATGAGCAGTTCTTC. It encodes CASSLIGYNEQFF.

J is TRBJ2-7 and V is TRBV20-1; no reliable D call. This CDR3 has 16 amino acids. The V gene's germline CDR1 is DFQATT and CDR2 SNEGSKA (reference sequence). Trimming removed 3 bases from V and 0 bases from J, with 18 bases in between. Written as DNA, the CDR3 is TGCAGTGCTAGTGCTCCCAGGAACTCGTACTCCTACGAGCAGTACTTC. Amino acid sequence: CSASAPRNSYSYEQYF.

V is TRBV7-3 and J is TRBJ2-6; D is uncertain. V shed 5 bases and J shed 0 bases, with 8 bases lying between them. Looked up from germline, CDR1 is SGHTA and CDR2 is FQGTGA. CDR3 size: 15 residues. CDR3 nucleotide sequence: TGTGCCAGCAGCAGACTGAGCTCTGGGGCCAACGTCCTGACTTTC. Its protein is CASSRLSSGANVLTF.

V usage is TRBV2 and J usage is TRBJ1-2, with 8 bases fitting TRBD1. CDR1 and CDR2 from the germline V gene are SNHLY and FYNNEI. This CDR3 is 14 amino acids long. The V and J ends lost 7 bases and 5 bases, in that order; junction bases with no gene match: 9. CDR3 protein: CASTPGTGRYGYTF. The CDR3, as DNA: TGTGCCAGCACTCCCGGGACAGGCCGTTATGGCTACACCTTC.

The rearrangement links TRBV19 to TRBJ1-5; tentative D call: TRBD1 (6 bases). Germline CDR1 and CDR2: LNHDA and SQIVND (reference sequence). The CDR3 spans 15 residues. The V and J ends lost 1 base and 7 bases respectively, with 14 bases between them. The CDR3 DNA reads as TGTGCCAGTAGTATAGGGCAGGGGAAGGGACAGCCCCAGCATTTT. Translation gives CASSIGQGKGQPQHF.

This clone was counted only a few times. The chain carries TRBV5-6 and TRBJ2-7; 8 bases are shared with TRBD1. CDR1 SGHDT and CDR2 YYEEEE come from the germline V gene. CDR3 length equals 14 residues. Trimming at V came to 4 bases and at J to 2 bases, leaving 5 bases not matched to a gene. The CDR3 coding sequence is TGTGCCAGCAGCCCGACAGGGGTCCCCTACGAGCAGTACTTC. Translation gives CASSPTGVPYEQYF.

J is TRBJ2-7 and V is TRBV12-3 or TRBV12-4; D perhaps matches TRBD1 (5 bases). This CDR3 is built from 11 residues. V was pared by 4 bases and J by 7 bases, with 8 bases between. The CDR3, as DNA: TGTGCCAGCAGTTCGCAGGGAGAGCAGTACTTC. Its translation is CASSSQGEQYF.

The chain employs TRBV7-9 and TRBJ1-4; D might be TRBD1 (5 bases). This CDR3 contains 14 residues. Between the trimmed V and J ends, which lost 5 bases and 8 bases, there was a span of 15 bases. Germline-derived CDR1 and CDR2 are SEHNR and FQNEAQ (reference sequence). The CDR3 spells CASSPAPGWEKLFF. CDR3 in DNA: TGTGCCAGCAGCCCCGCCCCAGGGTGGGAAAAACTGTTTTTT.

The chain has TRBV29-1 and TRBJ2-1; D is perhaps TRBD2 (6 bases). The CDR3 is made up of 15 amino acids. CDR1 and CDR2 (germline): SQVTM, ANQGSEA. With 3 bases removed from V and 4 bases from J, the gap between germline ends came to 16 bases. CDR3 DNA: TGCAGCGTTGAGGGGTGGGGGACTCCATACAATGAGCAGTTCTTC. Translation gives CSVEGWGTPYNEQFF.

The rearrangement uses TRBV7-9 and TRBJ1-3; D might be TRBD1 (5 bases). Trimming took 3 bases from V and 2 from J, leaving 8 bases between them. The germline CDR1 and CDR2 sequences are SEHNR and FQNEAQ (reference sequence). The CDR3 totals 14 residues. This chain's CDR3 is CASSFQGAGNTIYF. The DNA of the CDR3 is TGTGCCAGCAGCTTCCAGGGTGCTGGAAACACCATATATTTT.

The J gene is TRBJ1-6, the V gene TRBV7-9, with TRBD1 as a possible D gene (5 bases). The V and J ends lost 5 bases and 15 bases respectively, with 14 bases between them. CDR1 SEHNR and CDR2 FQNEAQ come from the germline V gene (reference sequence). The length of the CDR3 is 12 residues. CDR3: CASSQPAGLLHF. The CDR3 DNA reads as TGTGCCAGCAGCCAACCGGCGGGGCTCCTCCACTTT.

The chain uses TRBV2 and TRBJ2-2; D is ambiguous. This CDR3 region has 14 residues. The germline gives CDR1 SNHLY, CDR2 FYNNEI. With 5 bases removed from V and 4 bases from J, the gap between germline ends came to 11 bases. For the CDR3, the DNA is TGTGCCAGCAGTCAAGGAACAGTCACCGGGGAGCTGTTTTTT. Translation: CASSQGTVTGELFF.

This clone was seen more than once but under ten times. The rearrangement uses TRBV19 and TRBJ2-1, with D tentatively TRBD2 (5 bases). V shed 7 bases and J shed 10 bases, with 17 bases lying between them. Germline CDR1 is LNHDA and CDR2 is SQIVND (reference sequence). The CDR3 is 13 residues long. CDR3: CASTLTPGEEQFF. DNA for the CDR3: TGTGCCAGTACCCTGACCCCCGGGGAGGAGCAGTTCTTC.

The CDR3 sequence: CASSVQGAKNIQYF. For the CDR3, the DNA is TGTGCCAGTAGTGTACAGGGGGCCAAAAACATTCAGTACTTC. This chain joins TRBV19 and TRBJ2-4; TRBD1 aligns across 7 bases. This CDR3 is 14 amino acids long. CDR1 and CDR2 from the germline V gene are LNHDA and SQIVND (reference sequence). V lost 5 bases and J lost 1; bases outside the gene matches: 2.

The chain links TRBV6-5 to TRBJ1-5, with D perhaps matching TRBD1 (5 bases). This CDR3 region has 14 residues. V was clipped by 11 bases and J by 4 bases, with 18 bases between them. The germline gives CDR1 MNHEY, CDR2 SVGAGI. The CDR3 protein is CAGGEPGGNQPQHF. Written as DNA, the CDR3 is TGTGCCGGAGGGGAACCCGGAGGGAATCAGCCCCAGCATTTT.

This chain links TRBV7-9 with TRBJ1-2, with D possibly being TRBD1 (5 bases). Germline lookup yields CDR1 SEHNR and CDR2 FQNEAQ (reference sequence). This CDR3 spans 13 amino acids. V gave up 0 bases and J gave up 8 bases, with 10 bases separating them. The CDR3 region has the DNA TGTGCCAGCAGCTTAGCGGGGCTTGACGGCTACACCTTC. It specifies CASSLAGLDGYTF.